This T cell receptor (beta chain) derives from a study of T cells in localized non-small cell lung cancer. TCRdb keeps only in-frame clones here, not all; method: immunoSEQ multiplex PCR. The sample yields 75,000 to 80,000 clones, 70% to 90% seen once. Study conclusions and caveats: Uninvolved adjacent lung showed the highest T cell clonality, exceeding tumor.

Germline CDR1 MDHEN, CDR2 SYDVKM. The CDR3 has 17 amino acids. The J segment lost 3 bases and the V segment lost 7 bases, leaving 13 bases of the junction unmatched. Note on this clone: The antigen is unknown.

V is TRBV28 and J is TRBJ2-7, with 12 positions matching TRBD2. Source: peripheral blood, taken before any cancer treatment. This clonotype was obtained from an older female donor with stage I lung adenocarcinoma. The CDR3 nucleotides are TGTGCCAGCACAAGCGATCGGACTAGCGGGGCAGACTACGAGCAGTACTTC. Translated, it gives CASTSDRTSGADYEQYF.